Shown below are 22 T cell receptor beta chains from a single sample sequenced in a study of T-cell memory formation after mild COVID-19 (dated by TCRdb to about 2021). The library was produced with 5' RACE. Sequenced using an Illumina NovaSeq 6000. The public reads were quality trimmed at Q25 with fastp and then assembled into clones with MiXCR by TCRdb, keeping productive beta chains. A single entry per CDR3 protein holds the most common genes and DNA from its merged rows. The sample table lists more than 300,000 distinct CDR3 sequences, under 25% of them with a count of one. 21% of the sample is held by the ten biggest clonotypes. The sequenced sample was PBMCs or a T cell subset sorted from them (not recorded which). These receptors came from a man aged 18-30 years who had mild COVID-19 (a few samples of this study predate the infection). The sample titles of this study are shuffled in the database, so cell type and time point are left out; the donor was told from shared clones.

In this sample, this clonotype turned up many times. This chain connects TRBV20-1 to TRBJ2-5, with 7 bases fitting TRBD2. Germline V gene sequence: CDR1 DFQATT, CDR2 SNEGSKA (reference sequence). V was pared by 5 bases and J by 10 bases, with 7 bases of the junction left unmatched. The CDR3 runs to 11 residues. This CDR3 is CSAAGTTDQYF. The CDR3 DNA reads as TGCAGTGCTGCCGGGACTACAGACCAGTACTTC.

In regard to this clonotype: Its ends do not fully match the called genes, so a read error is possible. The chain joins TRBV6-2 or TRBV6-3 to TRBJ1-1; D call uncertain. Germline lookup yields CDR1 MNHEY and CDR2 SVGEGT. The CDR3 extends over 13 amino acids. The chain's CDR3 is CDSSLTRNTEAFF. DNA for the CDR3: TGTGACAGCAGCCTTACAAGGAACACTGAAGCTTTCTTT.

The rearrangement links TRBV5-4 to TRBJ2-4; tentatively, D is TRBD1 (5 bases). The CDR3 covers 14 residues. CDR1 SGHNT and CDR2 YYREEE come from the germline V gene (reference sequence). Trimming cost V 6 bases and J 8 bases, with 18 bases left between them. In DNA, the CDR3 is TGTGCCAGCACCGCAGGGATTGGTTACGACATTCAGTACTTC. It codes for CASTAGIGYDIQYF.

This clonotype was counted between two and nine times. The chain employs TRBV7-9 and TRBJ1-5; possibly TRBD1 for D (5 bases). The V end lost 1 base, the J end lost 2 bases, and 9 bases lay between the germline ends. CDR3 length: 15 residues. Germline CDR1 and CDR2: SEHNR and FQNEAQ (reference sequence). The CDR3 reads CASSLVGARNQPQHF. The DNA for the CDR3 is TGTGCCAGCAGCTTAGTAGGGGCTCGCAATCAGCCCCAGCATTTT.

V usage is TRBV6-5 and J usage is TRBJ2-7; D possibly corresponds to TRBD2 (6 bases). The germline V and J ends were trimmed by 5 bases and 3 bases, with 17 bases remaining between them. This CDR3 region has 15 residues. Germline V gives CDR1 MNHEY, CDR2 SVGAGI. Here the CDR3 reads CASSTHRGGSYEQYF. The CDR3, as DNA: TGTGCCAGCAGTACCCACCGAGGAGGGAGCTACGAGCAGTACTTC.

This clonotype occurred a few times. The chain combines TRBV9 with TRBJ2-1; 7 bases line up with TRBD1. J was trimmed by 2 bases and V by 4 bases; bases with no gene match: 6. This CDR3 region has 15 residues. Per the germline V gene, CDR1 is SGDLS and CDR2 is YYNGEE. The CDR3 here is CASSLQGSPYNEQFF. The CDR3, as DNA: TGTGCCAGCAGCTTACAGGGGTCCCCCTACAATGAGCAGTTCTTC.

V usage is TRBV7-9 and J usage is TRBJ2-3; no clear D gene. The CDR3 runs 12 residues. The germline V and J ends were trimmed by 1 base and 5 bases, with 4 bases remaining between them. The germline CDR1 and CDR2 sequences are SEHNR and FQNEAQ (reference sequence). CDR3 in amino acids: CASSLVKDTQYF. The CDR3 nucleotides are TGTGCCAGCAGCTTAGTCAAAGATACGCAGTATTTT.

The gene calls are TRBV7-8 and TRBJ2-1, with a possible D match to TRBD1 (5 bases). Germline-derived CDR1 and CDR2 are SGHVS and FQNEAQ. The CDR3 runs to 12 residues. Trimming pared 11 bases from V and 5 bases from J, leaving 13 bases between. CDR3 sequence (DNA): TGTGCCGGAGCGACAGACGACAATGAGCAGTTCTTC. Translated, it gives CAGATDDNEQFF.

This clonotype appeared a few times. This sequence joins TRBV10-3 and TRBJ2-1; 9 bases are a match to TRBD2. The germline V gene encodes CDR1 ENHRY and CDR2 SYGVKD. The CDR3 spans 15 residues. V was clipped by 6 bases and J by 6 bases; unmatched bases: 9. The chain's CDR3 is CAISKMAGGLNEQFF. Written as DNA, the CDR3 is TGTGCCATCAGCAAAATGGCGGGGGGGCTCAATGAGCAGTTCTTC.

The CDR3 bases are TGTGCCAGCAGCCCCACGGGGCCAGATACGCAGTATTTT. It codes for CASSPTGPDTQYF. This chain connects TRBV6-1 to TRBJ2-3; D tentatively reads TRBD1 or TRBD2 (5 bases each). V lost 6 bases and J 4 bases, leaving 11 bases between the germline ends. CDR1 is MNHNS, CDR2 SASEGT, per germline. This CDR3 is built from 13 residues.

The genes are TRBV6-6 and TRBJ1-5; D not resolved. The ends were cut back, 1 base at V and 11 bases at J, with 6 bases in the middle. The CDR3 runs 11 residues. The V gene's germline CDR1 is MNHNY and CDR2 SVGAGI (reference sequence). CDR3 amino acids: CASSYWEAQHF. The DNA for the CDR3 is TGTGCCAGCAGTTACTGGGAGGCCCAGCATTTT.

This clonotype was counted a few times. The V and J genes are TRBV12-3 or TRBV12-4 and TRBJ2-5, with a weak D call TRBD2 (5 bases). This CDR3 contains 14 residues. V was cut by 6 bases and J by 2 bases, with 13 bases left in between. The CDR3 DNA reads TGTGCCAGCAGGGGAGACTGGCCGCAAGAGACCCAGTACTTC. Its translation: CASRGDWPQETQYF.

This clonotype was seen more than once but under ten times. The V call is TRBV5-1, the J call TRBJ2-5; D might be TRBD2 (6 bases). V was trimmed by 5 bases and J by 2 bases, leaving 10 bases between them. Germline CDR1 is SGHRS and CDR2 is YFSETQ. This CDR3 spans 13 amino acids. CDR3 coding DNA: TGCGCCAGCAGGCTGGGGGGTCAAGAGACCCAGTACTTC. It yields the protein CASRLGGQETQYF.

In this sample, this clonotype turned up many times. The chain is built from TRBV6-4 and TRBJ2-1; D assignment may be TRBD1 or TRBD2 (6 bases each). Trimming stripped 0 bases from V and 0 bases from J, with 12 bases between. CDR1 MRHNA and CDR2 SNTAGT come from the germline V gene. The CDR3 extends over 17 amino acids. As DNA, the CDR3 is TGTGCCAGCAGTGACTCGCACGAGGGGGGCTCCTACAATGAGCAGTTCTTC. Its protein product is CASSDSHEGGSYNEQFF.

There are many counts of this clonotype. This rearrangement joins TRBV20-1 to TRBJ1-1; D ambiguous. Between the trimmed V and J ends, which lost 3 bases and 5 bases, there was a span of 7 bases. Germline loops: CDR1 DFQATT, CDR2 SNEGSKA (reference sequence). The length of the CDR3 is 11 residues. The CDR3 loop is CSARKSTEAFF. The DNA for the CDR3 is TGCAGTGCTAGGAAAAGTACTGAAGCTTTCTTT.

This clonotype was observed a few times. V is TRBV5-1 and J is TRBJ2-3, with TRBD1 matching over 8 bases. Germline V gene sequence: CDR1 SGHRS, CDR2 YFSETQ. V dropped 0 bases and J dropped 5; count of bases not matched to a gene: 5. This CDR3 comprises 15 residues. Here the CDR3 reads CASSLEQGAGDTQYF. CDR3 sequence (DNA): TGCGCCAGCAGCTTGGAGCAGGGGGCCGGAGATACGCAGTATTTT.

The CDR3 here is CACQGGRNYGYTF. CDR3 DNA sequence: TGTGCTTGCCAAGGGGGGCGCAACTATGGCTACACCTTC. V is TRBV6-6 and J is TRBJ1-2, with TRBD1 as a possible D gene (6 bases). CDR1 is MNHNY, CDR2 SVGAGI, per germline (reference sequence). The CDR3 has 13 residues.

V usage is TRBV10-2 and J usage is TRBJ2-1; TRBD2 aligns across 9 bases. The trim removed 2 bases at V and 2 bases at J, leaving 4 bases unmatched. The CDR3 runs 16 residues. CDR1 WSHSY and CDR2 SAAADI come from the germline V gene. In DNA, the CDR3 is TGCGCCAGCAGTGAGGTGCGGGGGGGCCCCTACAATGAGCAGTTCTTC. It specifies CASSEVRGGPYNEQFF.

CDR3 residues: CASSEGLAGGQETQYF. CDR3 coding DNA: TGCGCCAGCAGTGAGGGACTAGCGGGGGGCCAAGAGACCCAGTACTTC. J is TRBJ2-5 and V is TRBV10-2; 14 bases are a match to TRBD2. V shed 2 bases and J 1 base; nucleotides not matched to a gene: 0. This CDR3 has 16 residues. Germline V gives CDR1 WSHSY, CDR2 SAAADI.

This clonotype was seen more than once but under ten times. The chain links TRBV2 to TRBJ2-3; 9 bases are a match to TRBD2. The germline V gene encodes CDR1 SNHLY and CDR2 FYNNEI. The CDR3 runs 17 residues. V lost 7 bases to trimming and J lost 4 bases; unmatched junction nucleotides: 15. CDR3 sequence: CASTRRSLAGFPDTQYF. The CDR3 DNA follows: TGTGCCAGCACCAGAAGGTCTCTAGCGGGGTTCCCAGATACGCAGTATTTT. The full variable domain, its missing parts supplied by reference TRBV2 and TRBJ2-3, is EPEVTQTPSHQVTQMGQEVILRCVPISNHLYFYWYRQILGQKVEFLVSFYNNEISEKSEIFDDQFSVERPDGSNFTLKIRSTKLEDSAMYFCASTRRSLAGFPDTQYFGPGTRLTVL.

This clonotype has a count of ten or more. V and J are TRBV20-1 and TRBJ2-3; 11 bases are a match to TRBD2. Trimming took 3 bases from V and 7 from J; bases not matched to a gene: 3. CDR1 and CDR2 (germline): DFQATT, SNEGSKA (reference sequence). The CDR3 loop spans 13 amino acids. The CDR3 DNA reads as TGCAGTGCTAGTAGCGGGGGGGTATATACGCAGTATTTT. Its translation: CSASSGGVYTQYF.

V and J are TRBV19 and TRBJ2-7, with TRBD1 matching 7 bases. The V segment lost 6 bases and the J segment 1 base; nucleotides outside the gene matches: 3. The CDR3 extends over 13 amino acids. CDR1 and CDR2 from the germline V gene are LNHDA and SQIVND (reference sequence). In nucleotides, the CDR3 is TGTGCCAGTAGCGCGACAGGGTCCTACGAGCAGTACTTC. As protein: CASSATGSYEQYF.